Below are 16 T cell receptor beta chains sequenced from a single sample in a study of blood T cell repertoires in COVID-19 (dated by TCRdb to about 2020). Libraries were made using the immunoSEQ multiplex PCR assay. Imported from immuneACCESS, the table was reduced by TCRdb to in-frame sequences with V and J called. These copies leave out some clones; in studies compared against another copy, an unresolved V gene accounts for under half, and the cause of the remainder is not known. The sample table holds about 26,000 clones, of which roughly 90% were seen once. The biggest ten clones account for roughly 10% of the sample. The sample taken for sequencing was peripheral blood. The receptors shown here come from a man in his 70s with acute or convalescent COVID-19.

The V call is TRBV24-1, the J call TRBJ2-3; D may be TRBD2 (5 bases). Germline CDR1 reads KGHDR; CDR2 reads SFDVKD. There are 14 residues in the CDR3. The ends were cut back, 7 bases at V and 2 bases at J, with 12 bases in the middle. The CDR3 DNA reads TGTGCCACCAGCTCGGGAACGTACACAGATACGCAGTATTTT. It specifies CATSSGTYTDTQYF.

The gene calls are TRBV5-5 and TRBJ2-6; 10 positions match TRBD1. Germline CDR1 reads SGHKS; CDR2 reads YYEKEE (reference sequence). The CDR3 contains 17 residues. V dropped 4 bases and J dropped 0; count of bases not matched to a gene: 4. The CDR3 is CASSLDRGFSGANVLTF. DNA for the CDR3: TGTGCCAGCAGCCTGGACAGGGGGTTCTCTGGGGCCAACGTCCTGACTTTC. Together with reference TRBV5-5 and TRBJ2-6, the CDR3 gives the full variable domain: DAGVTQSPTHLIKTRGQQVTLRCSPISGHKSVSWYQQVLGQGPQFIFQYYEKEERGRGNFPDRFSARQFPNYSSELNVNALLLGDSALYLCASSLDRGFSGANVLTFGAGSRLTVL.

Only one count was recorded for this clone. The rearrangement links TRBV11-3 to TRBJ2-3; 9 nucleotides align to TRBD1. CDR3 length: 16 amino acids. V lost 4 bases to trimming and J lost 2 bases; unmatched junction nucleotides: 7. Looked up from germline, CDR1 is SGHNT and CDR2 is YENEEA. The CDR3 nucleotides read TGTGCCAGCAGCTCCCGGACAGGGGAAGACACAGATACGCAGTATTTT. Translation gives CASSSRTGEDTDTQYF.

This chain uses TRBV11-2 with TRBJ1-1; D is uncertain. CDR1 is SGHAT, CDR2 FQNNGV, per germline. Trimming took off 5 bases at V and 1 base at J, with 8 bases between the two ends. This CDR3 is built from 13 residues. The CDR3 here is CASSPSWNTEAFF. The CDR3 DNA sequence: TGTGCCAGCAGCCCTTCCTGGAACACTGAAGCTTTCTTT.

This chain connects TRBV4-3 to TRBJ2-5, with 14 bases aligning to TRBD2. The CDR3 runs 17 residues. Germline V lookup: CDR1 LGHNA, CDR2 YSLEER. V lost 3 bases, J lost 5 bases, and 8 bases stayed unmatched. The CDR3 here is CASSQGGLAGVSETQYF. DNA of the CDR3: TGCGCCAGCAGCCAGGGGGGACTAGCGGGAGTCAGTGAGACCCAGTACTTC.

This sequence joins TRBV5-4 and TRBJ2-1, with 15 bases matching TRBD2. The J segment lost 7 bases and the V segment lost 3 bases, leaving 2 bases of the junction unmatched. The CDR3 is 15 residues long. Per germline, CDR1 SGHNT and CDR2 YYREEE (reference sequence). The CDR3 here is CASSWGLAGGNEQFF. DNA for the CDR3: TGTGCCAGCAGCTGGGGACTAGCGGGAGGAAATGAGCAGTTCTTC. Full variable domain (outside the CDR3, taken from reference TRBV5-4 and TRBJ2-1): ETGVTQSPTHLIKTRGQQVTLRCSSQSGHNTVSWYQQALGQGPQFIFQYYREEENGRGNFPPRFSGLQFPNYSSELNVNALELDDSALYLCASSWGLAGGNEQFFGPGTRLTVL.

This chain connects TRBV7-7 to TRBJ2-7; TRBD1 matches 8 bases. V lost 5 bases to trimming and J lost 6 bases; unmatched junction nucleotides: 6. Germline CDR1 is SSHAT and CDR2 is FNYEAQ (reference sequence). There are 13 residues in the CDR3. In nucleotides, the CDR3 is TGTGCCAGCAGCGGGAAAACAGGGGGCGAGCAGTACTTC. Protein sequence: CASSGKTGGEQYF.

The sample holds a few counts of this clone. The chain couples TRBV6-5 to TRBJ1-2, with TRBD1 matching over 9 bases. In germline, CDR1 is MNHEY, CDR2 SVGAGI. The CDR3 runs 14 residues. V gave up 6 bases and J gave up 6 bases; unmatched junction bases: 8. CDR3 amino acids: CASSTGGRLHGYTF. CDR3 sequence (DNA): TGTGCCAGCAGCACAGGGGGCCGGCTTCATGGCTACACCTTC.

The genes are TRBV11-2 and TRBJ2-5; D is undetermined. V was cut by 1 base and J by 4 bases, with 7 bases left in between. CDR1 SGHAT and CDR2 FQNNGV come from the germline V gene. The CDR3 is made up of 13 amino acids. This chain's CDR3 is CASSLGSRETQYF. In nucleotides, the CDR3 is TGTGCCAGCAGCTTAGGGTCGCGAGAGACCCAGTACTTC.

The V and J genes are TRBV2 and TRBJ1-5; no definite D call. CDR3 length: 11 residues. V lost 6 bases and J lost 3, with 3 bases in between. CDR1 and CDR2 from the germline V gene are SNHLY and FYNNEI. The CDR3, as DNA: TGTGCCAGCAGCCTCAATCAGCCCCAGCATTTT. As protein: CASSLNQPQHF.

The chain recombines TRBV5-1 with TRBJ1-1, with 7 bases that match TRBD1. The CDR3 contains 11 residues. The V segment lost 4 bases and the J segment 9 bases; nucleotides outside the gene matches: 3. Per the germline V gene, CDR1 is SGHRS and CDR2 is YFSETQ. The CDR3, as DNA: TGCGCCAGCAGCCGACAGGGTAAAGCTTTCTTT. Protein: CASSRQGKAFF.

The gene calls are TRBV7-9 and TRBJ2-1; 10 nucleotides line up with TRBD2. The CDR3 length is 15 residues. V was pared by 5 bases and J by 6 bases, with 7 bases of the junction left unmatched. CDR1 and CDR2 from the germline V gene are SEHNR and FQNEAQ (reference sequence). The CDR3 bases are TGTGCCAGCAGCAGTCTAGCGGGAGCATTCAATGAGCAGTTCTTC. It is translated as CASSSLAGAFNEQFF.

This chain joins TRBV29-1 and TRBJ1-1; a possible D gene is TRBD1 (6 bases). Between the trimmed V and J ends, which lost 4 bases and 8 bases, there was a span of 14 bases. The CDR3 is 12 amino acids. Germline assignment: CDR1 SQVTM and CDR2 ANQGSEA. The CDR3 DNA follows: TGCAGCGTTGGGGGAGCAGGGGCGGAAGCTTTCTTT. This sequence encodes CSVGGAGAEAFF.

The chain combines TRBV7-2 with TRBJ2-5; TRBD2 matches at 7 bases. The CDR3 loop spans 15 amino acids. The junction had 8 bases not matched to a gene; V was cut back by 5 bases and J by 2 bases. Germline V gene data show CDR1 as SGHTA and CDR2 as FQGNSA. This CDR3 is CASSAGTNRQETQYF. The CDR3 DNA reads TGTGCCAGCAGCGCGGGGACTAACCGACAAGAGACCCAGTACTTC.

This sequence joins TRBV5-6 and TRBJ1-1; D uncertain. The V and J ends lost 0 bases and 7 bases respectively, with 16 bases between them. From germline, CDR1 is SGHDT and CDR2 YYEEEE. CDR3 length: 15 residues. The CDR3 DNA is TGTGCCAGCAGCTTGGCGTGGGAGGCGCGGAATGAAGCTTTCTTT. Amino acids: CASSLAWEARNEAFF.

A single count supports this clone. The CDR3 DNA reads as TGTGCCACCAGTGACCCCAGGGGAGCTAATGAAAAACTGTTTTTT. This encodes CATSDPRGANEKLFF. The chain employs TRBV24-1 and TRBJ1-4; maybe TRBD1 (6 bases). This CDR3 spans 15 amino acids. Germline CDR1 and CDR2: KGHDR and SFDVKD. Trimming left V 4 bases short and J 3 bases short, with 11 bases between.